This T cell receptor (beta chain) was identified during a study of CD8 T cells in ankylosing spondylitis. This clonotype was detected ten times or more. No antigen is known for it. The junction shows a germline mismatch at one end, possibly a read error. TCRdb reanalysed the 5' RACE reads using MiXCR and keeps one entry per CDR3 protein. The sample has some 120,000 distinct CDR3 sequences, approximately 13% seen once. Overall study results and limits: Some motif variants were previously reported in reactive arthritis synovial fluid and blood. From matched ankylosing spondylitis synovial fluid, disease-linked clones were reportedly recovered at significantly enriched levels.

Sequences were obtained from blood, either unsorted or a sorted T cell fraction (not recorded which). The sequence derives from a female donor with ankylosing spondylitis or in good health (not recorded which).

DNA of the CDR3: TGCAGCGTCGAAGGGGACGGCGAAGGAGACACCATATATTTT. This gives the protein CSVEGDGEGDTIYF. The rearrangement joins TRBV29-1 to TRBJ1-3; D may be TRBD1 (5 bases). Germline-derived CDR1 and CDR2 are SQVTM and ANQGSEA. CDR3 length equals 14 residues.